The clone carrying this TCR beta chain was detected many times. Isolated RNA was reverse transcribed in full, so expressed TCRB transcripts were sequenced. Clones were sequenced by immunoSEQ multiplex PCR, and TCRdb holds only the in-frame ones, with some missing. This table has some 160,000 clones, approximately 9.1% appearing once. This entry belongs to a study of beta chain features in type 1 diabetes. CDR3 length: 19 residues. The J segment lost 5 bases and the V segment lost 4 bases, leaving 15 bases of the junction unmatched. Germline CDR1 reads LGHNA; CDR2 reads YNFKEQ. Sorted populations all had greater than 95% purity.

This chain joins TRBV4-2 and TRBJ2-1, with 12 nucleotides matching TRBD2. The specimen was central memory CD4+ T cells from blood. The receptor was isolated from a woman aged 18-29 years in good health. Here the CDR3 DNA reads TGTGCCAGCAGCCCGCGTAGCCCGACTAGCGGGAGCGATAACAATGAGCAGTTCTTC. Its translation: CASSPRSPTSGSDNNEQFF.